A single sample is the source of the 23 T cell receptor beta chains below, sequenced in a study of vaccination and CD4 T cells after COVID-19. The sample's treatment: approximately nine-day PBMC culture with coronavirus spike peptide pools or control peptides (ViraFEST assay). The assay that was used to sequence DNA from cultured CD4+ T cells was the Oncomine TCR Beta short-read assay. TCRdb used MiXCR to reprocess the PCR reads, holding one entry per CDR3 protein. The table shows about 15,000 distinct CDR3 sequences, with approximately 53% occurring only once. These TCRs' antigens remain unknown. Sequenced here: CD4+ T cells from blood, cultured in vitro, sampled before SARS-CoV-2 vaccination. The origin of the receptors is a human donor who had recovered from COVID-19.

The V and J genes are TRBV6-5 and TRBJ1-3; D is unresolved. V dropped 4 bases and J dropped 2 bases, with 12 bases sitting between them. The CDR3 spans 15 residues. Germline V gene data show CDR1 as MNHEY and CDR2 as SVGAGI. The CDR3 DNA is TGTGCCAGCAGTTCGATCAGGAGTACTGGAAACACCATATATTTT. It translates to CASSSIRSTGNTIYF.

This clonotype has more than one count but fewer than ten. The CDR3 DNA reads TGTGCCAGCAGTCGACAGGGACTAGCCGAAGAGACCCAGTACTTC. Amino acids: CASSRQGLAEETQYF. The J gene is TRBJ2-5, the V gene TRBV7-3, with 9 bases identical to TRBD2. With 6 bases clipped from V and 3 bases from J, the junction kept 8 bases outside the gene matches. The CDR3 spans 15 residues. Germline assignment: CDR1 SGHTA and CDR2 FQGTGA.

V is TRBV19 and J is TRBJ2-1, with a possible D match to TRBD1 (6 bases). The CDR3 is 14 amino acids. Trimming shortened V by 6 bases and J by 9 bases, and 18 bases separated the two germline ends. Per the germline V gene, CDR1 is LNHDA and CDR2 is SQIVND (reference sequence). CDR3: CASSNQNQGFEQFF. The CDR3 DNA follows: TGTGCCAGTAGCAACCAGAACCAGGGGTTTGAGCAGTTCTTC.

The genes are TRBV12-2 and TRBJ2-1. TRBV12-2 is marked as a pseudogene. The CDR3 consists of 15 residues. The CDR3 DNA sequence: TGTGCAAGTCGCCGACCATATGGGTATTACAATGAGCAGTTCTTC. Translation gives CASRRPYGYYNEQFF.

This clonotype qualifies as medium-sized. V is TRBV11-3 and J is TRBJ2-7; 7 bases align to TRBD2. The length of the CDR3 is 16 residues. CDR1 and CDR2 from the germline V gene are SGHNT and YENEEA. With 7 bases clipped from V and 5 bases from J, the junction kept 17 bases outside the gene matches. The CDR3 sequence is CASTHRGGPRWHEQYF. The CDR3 nucleotides are TGTGCCAGCACCCACCGGGGAGGGCCGAGGTGGCACGAGCAGTACTTC.

The chain links TRBV20-1 to TRBJ1-5, with unresolved D. Trimming stripped 5 bases from V and 3 bases from J, with 14 bases between. The CDR3 spans 14 residues. Germline V lookup: CDR1 DFQATT, CDR2 SNEGSKA (reference sequence). The CDR3 DNA reads as TGCAGTGCTGGAACCGGGATTCCCAATCAGCCCCAGCATTTT. It yields the protein CSAGTGIPNQPQHF.

A few counts support this clonotype. The V gene is TRBV6-1, the J gene TRBJ2-3, with D unclear. Germline V gene sequence: CDR1 MNHNS, CDR2 SASEGT. With 6 bases removed from V and 2 bases from J, the gap between germline ends came to 6 bases. The CDR3 has 12 amino acids. The CDR3 loop reads CASRKSTDTQYF. The CDR3 nucleotides read TGTGCCAGCAGGAAATCCACAGATACGCAGTATTTT.

The V and J genes are TRBV5-4 and TRBJ2-3, with 14 bases fitting TRBD2. V lost 0 bases and J lost 2; bases outside the gene matches: 8. The CDR3 sequence is 19 residues long. Germline CDR1 reads SGHNT; CDR2 reads YYREEE (reference sequence). The CDR3 loop is CASSLGGGLAGGNTDTQYF. The CDR3 nucleotides are TGTGCCAGCAGCTTGGGAGGCGGACTAGCGGGAGGAAACACAGATACGCAGTATTTT. Full variable domain (missing parts from reference TRBV5-4 and TRBJ2-3): ETGVTQSPTHLIKTRGQQVTLRCSSQSGHNTVSWYQQALGQGPQFIFQYYREEENGRGNFPPRFSGLQFPNYSSELNVNALELDDSALYLCASSLGGGLAGGNTDTQYFGPGTRLTVL.

This chain links TRBV7-3 with TRBJ2-7; D unclear. Germline CDR1 is SGHTA and CDR2 is FQGTGA. Trimming took 9 bases from V and 1 from J, leaving 16 bases between them. The CDR3 runs to 14 residues. Here the CDR3 DNA reads TGTGCCAGTAAAAAACAAGCAGGATCCTACGAGCAGTACTTC. Its translation: CASKKQAGSYEQYF. Full variable domain (remainder filled in from reference TRBV7-3 and TRBJ2-7): GAGVSQTPSNKVTEKGKYVELRCDPISGHTALYWYRQSLGQGPEFLIYFQGTGAADDSGLPNDRFFAVRPEGSVSTLKIQRTERGDSAVYLCASKKQAGSYEQYFGPGTRLTVT.

The chain is built from TRBV19 and TRBJ1-5; D is possibly TRBD1 (6 bases). Between the trimmed V and J ends, which lost 3 bases and 6 bases, there was a span of 12 bases. CDR1 is LNHDA, CDR2 SQIVND, per germline (reference sequence). This CDR3 comprises 14 residues. The CDR3 DNA reads TGTGCCAGTAGTATTACGGGGGGCAGTCAGCCCCAGCATTTT. This translates into CASSITGGSQPQHF.

V gene TRBV28 combines with J gene TRBJ1-1, with 9 bases fitting TRBD1. CDR3 length: 11 amino acids. The germline V gene has CDR1 MDHEN and CDR2 SYDVKM. V lost 6 bases and J lost 12; bases outside the gene matches: 5. DNA of the CDR3: TGTGCCAGCAGCGGGGACAGGGATTCTTTCTTT. Encoded protein: CASSGDRDSFF. Complete variable domain (other parts from reference TRBV28 and TRBJ1-1): DVKVTQSSRYLVKRTGEKVFLECVQDMDHENMFWYRQDPGLGLRLIYFSYDVKMKEKGDIPEGYSVSREKKERFSLILESASTNQTSMYLCASSGDRDSFFGQGTRLTVV.

The gene calls are TRBV19 and TRBJ1-6, with 9 positions matching TRBD1. Germline V gives CDR1 LNHDA, CDR2 SQIVND (reference sequence). V lost 4 bases and J lost 8; bases outside the gene matches: 6. This CDR3 spans 15 amino acids. The CDR3 bases are TGTGCCAGTAGTACTGGGACAGGGCGTGATTCACCCCTCCACTTT. It encodes CASSTGTGRDSPLHF.

CDR3 sequence reads: CASSYSRNTEAFF. The CDR3 DNA reads TGTGCCAGCAGTTACTCCCGGAACACTGAAGCTTTCTTT. The rearrangement links TRBV6-2 or TRBV6-3 to TRBJ1-1; D remains ambiguous. CDR3 size: 13 residues. V dropped 0 bases and J dropped 1 base, with 3 bases sitting between them. Per the germline V gene, CDR1 is MNHEY and CDR2 is SVGEGT.

This clonotype was found a few times. The gene calls are TRBV24-1 and TRBJ2-7; D may match TRBD1 or TRBD2 (5 bases each). V was trimmed by 3 bases and J by 3 bases, leaving 14 bases between them. The CDR3 sequence is 15 residues long. The V gene's germline CDR1 is KGHDR and CDR2 SFDVKD. CDR3 coding DNA: TGTGCCACCAGTGATGGGGACCCGCCCCACTACGAGCAGTACTTC. It translates to CATSDGDPPHYEQYF.

A few counts support this clonotype. The V and J genes are TRBV29-1 and TRBJ1-5; no clear D gene. Per the germline V gene, CDR1 is SQVTM and CDR2 is ANQGSEA. The CDR3 has 13 amino acids. V was clipped by 6 bases and J by 0 bases, with 9 bases between them. Written as DNA, the CDR3 is TGCAGCGTGGGGTTTGGTAGCAATCAGCCCCAGCATTTT. Residues: CSVGFGSNQPQHF. The whole variable domain, filled in from reference TRBV29-1 and TRBJ1-5, reads SAVISQKPSRDICQRGTSLTIQCQVDSQVTMMFWYRQQPGQSLTLIATANQGSEATYESGFVIDKFPISRPNLTFSTLTVSNMSPEDSSIYLCSVGFGSNQPQHFGDGTRLSIL.

This clonotype was detected a few times. The chain has TRBV12-3 or TRBV12-4 and TRBJ1-1; D call uncertain. The CDR3 is made up of 14 amino acids. V lost 3 bases to trimming and J lost 7 bases, with 15 bases between them. The CDR3 spells CASSFWEEDGEAFF. The CDR3 nucleotides read TGTGCCAGCAGTTTTTGGGAGGAGGACGGTGAAGCTTTCTTT.

The chain uses TRBV7-2 and TRBJ2-1; 9 bases align to TRBD1. The V gene end was trimmed by 5 bases and the J gene end by 8 bases; junction bases not matched to a gene: 7. The CDR3 contains 14 residues. Germline V gene data show CDR1 as SGHTA and CDR2 as FQGNSA. The CDR3 DNA follows: TGTGCCAGCAGCGCCCGGGACAGGGAGGATGAGCAGTTCTTC. Translating gives CASSARDREDEQFF.

This rearrangement joins TRBV6-4 to TRBJ1-1; D not resolved. Germline lookup yields CDR1 MRHNA and CDR2 SNTAGT. Between the trimmed V and J ends, which lost 9 bases and 5 bases, there was a span of 16 bases. The CDR3 runs to 13 residues. The chain's CDR3 is CASREESGTEAFF. CDR3 DNA: TGTGCCAGTAGGGAGGAAAGTGGAACTGAAGCTTTCTTT.

A few counts support this clonotype. The rearrangement links TRBV6-1 to TRBJ1-1; no clear D. Per the germline V gene, CDR1 is MNHNS and CDR2 is SASEGT. The V end was cut by 7 bases, the J end by 3 bases, with 6 bases between. The CDR3 is 11 amino acids. The chain's CDR3 is CASIIDTEAFF. The DNA for the CDR3 is TGTGCCAGCATTATCGACACTGAAGCTTTCTTT.

This chain joins TRBV4-3 and TRBJ2-3; D is perhaps TRBD2 (5 bases). The ends were cut back, 4 bases at V and 2 bases at J, with 19 bases in the middle. The CDR3 is 17 residues long. In germline, CDR1 is LGHNA, CDR2 YSLEER. The CDR3 here is CASSPKNYERNTDTQYF. In DNA form, the CDR3 reads TGCGCCAGCAGCCCAAAGAATTACGAGCGGAACACAGATACGCAGTATTTT.

The chain couples TRBV19 to TRBJ2-5; 7 bases agree with TRBD1. Germline CDR1 and CDR2: LNHDA and SQIVND (reference sequence). Trimming removed 0 bases from V and 5 bases from J; junction bases left unmatched: 6. This CDR3 is 15 amino acids long. The CDR3 sequence: CASSIEGTVGETQYF. Written as DNA, the CDR3 is TGTGCCAGTAGTATAGAGGGGACAGTGGGGGAGACCCAGTACTTC. Using reference TRBV19 and TRBJ2-5 for the parts outside the CDR3, the full variable domain is DGGITQSPKYLFRKEGQNVTLSCEQNLNHDAMYWYRQDPGQGLRLIYYSQIVNDFQKGDIAEGYSVSREKKESFPLTVTSAQKNPTAFYLCASSIEGTVGETQYFGPGTRLLVL.

The chain carries TRBV20-1 and TRBJ1-5, with a tentative D call TRBD1 (5 bases). The V gene lost 6 bases and the J gene lost 1 base, with 16 bases spanning the gap. The CDR3 covers 15 residues. Germline lookup yields CDR1 DFQATT and CDR2 SNEGSKA (reference sequence). CDR3 coding DNA: TGCAGTGCGTGGAGATTACGGGACAGCAATCAGCCCCAGCATTTT. This encodes CSAWRLRDSNQPQHF.

J is TRBJ2-2 and V is TRBV7-2; 7 bases agree with TRBD1. V lost 3 bases to trimming and J lost 11 bases; unmatched junction nucleotides: 9. Germline CDR1 SGHTA, CDR2 FQGNSA. The CDR3 covers 14 residues. The CDR3 DNA reads as TGTGCCAGCAGCTTCTTTTGGGACAGACCTGAGCTGTTTTTT. Residues: CASSFFWDRPELFF.